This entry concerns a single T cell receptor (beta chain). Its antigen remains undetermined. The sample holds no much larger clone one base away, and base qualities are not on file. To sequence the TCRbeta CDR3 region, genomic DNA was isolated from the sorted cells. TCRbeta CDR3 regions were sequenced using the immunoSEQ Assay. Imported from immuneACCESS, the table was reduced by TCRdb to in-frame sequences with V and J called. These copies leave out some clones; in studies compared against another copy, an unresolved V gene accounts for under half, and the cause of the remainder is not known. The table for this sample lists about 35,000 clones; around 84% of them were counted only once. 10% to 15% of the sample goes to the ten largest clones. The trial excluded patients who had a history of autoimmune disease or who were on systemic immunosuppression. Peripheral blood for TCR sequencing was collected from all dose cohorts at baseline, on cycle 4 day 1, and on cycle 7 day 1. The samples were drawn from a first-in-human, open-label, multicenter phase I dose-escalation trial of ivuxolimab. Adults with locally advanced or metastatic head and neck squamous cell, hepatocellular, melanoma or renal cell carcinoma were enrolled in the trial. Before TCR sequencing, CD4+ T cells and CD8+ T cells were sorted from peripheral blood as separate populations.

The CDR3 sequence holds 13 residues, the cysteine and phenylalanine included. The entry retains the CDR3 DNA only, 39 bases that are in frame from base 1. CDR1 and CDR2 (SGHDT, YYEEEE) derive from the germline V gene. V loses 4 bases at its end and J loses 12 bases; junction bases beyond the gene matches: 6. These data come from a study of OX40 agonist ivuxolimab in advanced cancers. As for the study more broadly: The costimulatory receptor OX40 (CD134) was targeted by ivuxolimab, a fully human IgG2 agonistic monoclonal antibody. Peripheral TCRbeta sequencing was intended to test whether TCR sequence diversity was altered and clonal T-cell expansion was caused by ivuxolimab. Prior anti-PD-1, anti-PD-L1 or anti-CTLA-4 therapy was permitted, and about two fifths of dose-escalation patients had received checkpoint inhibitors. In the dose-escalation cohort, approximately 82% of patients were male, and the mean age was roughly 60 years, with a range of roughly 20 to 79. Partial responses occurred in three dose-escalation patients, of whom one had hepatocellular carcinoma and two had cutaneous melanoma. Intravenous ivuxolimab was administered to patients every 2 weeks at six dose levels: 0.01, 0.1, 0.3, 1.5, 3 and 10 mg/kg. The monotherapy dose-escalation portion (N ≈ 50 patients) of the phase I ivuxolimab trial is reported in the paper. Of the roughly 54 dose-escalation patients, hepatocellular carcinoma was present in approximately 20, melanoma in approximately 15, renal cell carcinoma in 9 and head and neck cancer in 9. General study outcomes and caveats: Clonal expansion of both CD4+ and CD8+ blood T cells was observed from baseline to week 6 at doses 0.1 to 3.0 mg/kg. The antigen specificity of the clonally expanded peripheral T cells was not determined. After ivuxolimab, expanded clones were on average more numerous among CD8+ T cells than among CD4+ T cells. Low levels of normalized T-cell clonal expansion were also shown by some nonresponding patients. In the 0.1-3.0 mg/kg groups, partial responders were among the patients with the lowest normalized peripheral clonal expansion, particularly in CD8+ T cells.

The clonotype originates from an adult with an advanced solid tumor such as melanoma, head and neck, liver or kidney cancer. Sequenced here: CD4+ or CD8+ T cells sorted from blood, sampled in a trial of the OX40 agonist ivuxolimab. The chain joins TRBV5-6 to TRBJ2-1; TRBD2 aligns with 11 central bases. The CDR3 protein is CASSGGLAELQFF. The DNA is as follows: TGTGCCAGCAGCGGGGGACTAGCGGAACTGCAGTTCTTC.